Each of the 9 T cell receptor beta chains below was sequenced from the same sample in a study of cytomegalovirus exposure and HLA in healthy donors. Amplification used 60 Vbeta primers and 13 Jbeta primers. Only in-frame clones appear in the TCRdb table, and some are missing; sequencing was by immunoSEQ multiplex PCR. The sample gives 110,000 to 150,000 clones, about three quarters of which show up once; around 3.7% is in the top ten. Sequences were obtained from PBMCs. These TCRs come from a male donor in good health and CMV-seronegative.

The chain joins TRBV21-1 to TRBJ1-3. TRBV21-1 has pseudogene status. The CDR3 extends over 14 amino acids. This CDR3 reads CARGGSPSGNTIYF. The CDR3 coding sequence is TGTGCCAGGGGGGGGTCCCCCTCTGGAAACACCATATATTTT.

For the CDR3, the DNA is TGTGCCAGCAGTTTACTTTCCTACGAGCAGTACTTC. Translation gives CASSLLSYEQYF. The chain links TRBV28 to TRBJ2-7; D is unclear. This CDR3 is built from 12 residues. The germline V and J ends were trimmed by 2 bases and 1 base, with 3 bases remaining between them. From germline, CDR1 is MDHEN and CDR2 SYDVKM.

The gene calls are TRBV29-1 and TRBJ2-3; 8 positions agree with TRBD2. The CDR3 covers 15 residues. Germline V gene lookup returns CDR1 SQVTM and CDR2 ANQGSEA. V dropped 5 bases and J dropped 4; count of bases not matched to a gene: 11. The CDR3 nucleotides read TGCAGCGTTATGGGGCGGGGGGCTTATGCAGATACGCAGTATTTT. Amino acid sequence: CSVMGRGAYADTQYF.

The chain combines TRBV15 with TRBJ1-2; D is undetermined. Trimming stripped 0 bases from V and 4 bases from J, with 15 bases between. CDR1 is LNHNV, CDR2 YYDKDF, per germline (reference sequence). CDR3 length: 16 residues. The CDR3: CATSRDGRYLGYGYTF. The CDR3 DNA reads as TGTGCCACCAGCAGAGATGGCAGGTATCTGGGCTATGGCTACACCTTC.

This chain joins TRBV7-3 and TRBJ2-5, with a tentative D call TRBD1 (5 bases). Looked up from germline, CDR1 is SGHTA and CDR2 is FQGTGA. The CDR3 sequence is 17 residues long. Trimming removed 4 bases from V and 1 base from J, with 19 bases in between. CDR3 sequence: CASSSGPGFASQETQYF. Written as DNA, the CDR3 is TGTGCCAGCAGCTCGGGTCCAGGGTTTGCCTCCCAAGAGACCCAGTACTTC.

The CDR3 DNA is TGCAGTGCCCCAGACAGGGAGACGTTCTTC. As protein: CSAPDRETFF. V gene TRBV20-1 combines with J gene TRBJ2-1; 7 bases line up with TRBD1. J was trimmed by 15 bases and V by 6 bases; bases with no gene match: 8. Germline-derived CDR1 and CDR2 are DFQATT and SNEGSKA (reference sequence). This CDR3 comprises 10 residues.

The chain links TRBV6-5 to TRBJ2-7; 9 bases match TRBD1. This CDR3 region has 13 residues. Germline V gives CDR1 MNHEY, CDR2 SVGAGI. J lost 4 bases, V lost 6 bases, and 4 bases had no gene match. The CDR3: CASRDRGFYEQYF. Written as DNA, the CDR3 is TGTGCCAGCAGGGACAGGGGTTTTTACGAGCAGTACTTC.

V and J are TRBV5-1 and TRBJ2-7; maybe TRBD1 (6 bases). The V end was cut by 3 bases, the J end by 3 bases, with 7 bases between. Per germline, CDR1 SGHRS and CDR2 YFSETQ. The CDR3 covers 12 residues. The chain's CDR3 is CASSSRGYEQYF. The CDR3 nucleotides are TGCGCCAGCAGCTCCAGGGGCTACGAGCAGTACTTC. The whole variable domain, filled in from reference TRBV5-1 and TRBJ2-7, reads KAGVTQTPRYLIKTRGQQVTLSCSPISGHRSVSWYQQTPGQGLQFLFEYFSETQRNKGNFPGRFSGRQFSNSRSEMNVSTLELGDSALYLCASSSRGYEQYFGPGTRLTVT.

The chain links TRBV6-5 to TRBJ2-1; 7 bases match TRBD1. The trim removed 2 bases at V and 4 bases at J, leaving 2 bases unmatched. This CDR3 region has 14 residues. The V gene's germline CDR1 is MNHEY and CDR2 SVGAGI. This chain's CDR3 is CASSYGGQYNEQFF. The CDR3 bases are TGTGCCAGCAGTTACGGGGGACAGTACAATGAGCAGTTCTTC.